This TCR beta chain was sequenced for a study of blood T cell repertoires in COVID-19. Across the study: Donors in the United States, Italy and Spain gave samples during acute or convalescent COVID-19. Sample material is recorded as cDNA or gDNA derived from T cells, B-cell-depleted T cells, or PBMCs.

Here immunoSEQ multiplex PCR was the method, and the copy in TCRdb shows in-frame clones only, minus some. The sample lists about 170,000 clones, 80% to 85% occurring once. The CDR3 loop spans 17 amino acids. Germline assignment: CDR1 SGHRS and CDR2 YFSETQ. V gave up 0 bases and J gave up 5 bases, with 15 bases separating them. The sequenced sample consisted of peripheral blood. The rearrangement links TRBV5-1 to TRBJ2-6; D might be TRBD2 (6 bases). The sequence came from a man aged 70-80 years with active or convalescent COVID-19. CDR3 bases: TGCGCCAGCAGCTTGGACTTCTGGGGGGATTGGGCCAACGTCCTGACTTTC. Translation: CASSLDFWGDWANVLTF.